This T cell receptor beta chain comes out of a study of T cell responses to AZD1222 COVID-19 vaccine. The table came from immunoSEQ multiplex PCR; TCRdb's copy has only in-frame clones and leaves some out. The repertoire holds about 69,000 clones, with over 80% as singletons. The V end was cut by 2 bases, the J end by 4 bases, with 12 bases between. The CDR3 runs 15 residues. The germline CDR1 and CDR2 sequences are MNHNS and SASEGT. This chain links TRBV6-1 with TRBJ1-3; D perhaps matches TRBD1 (5 bases). This sequence was found in an adult who received the AZD1222 COVID-19 vaccine. The sequences come from peripheral blood, collected 28 days after the second AZD1222 dose. The CDR3 loop reads CASSERNGGGNTIYF. The DNA of the CDR3 is TGTGCCAGCAGTGAAAGGAATGGGGGAGGAAACACCATATATTTT.